These 28 T cell receptor beta chains were all obtained from the same sample, sequenced in a study of T-cell reconstitution after alpha-beta-depleted transplantation in children. The authors prepared the TCRbeta library with unique molecular identifiers. TCRdb processed the PCR reads anew with MiXCR; each CDR3 protein has one entry. The profile covers over 400,000 distinct CDR3 sequences, with about 45% appearing a single time and under 30% taken by the ten largest. Here the sequenced sample was PBMCs, taken before TCRalphabeta/CD19-depleted stem cell transplant. These receptors were obtained from a girl aged 2 to 9 with aplastic anemia, due to receive a stem cell transplant.

This clonotype was seen ten or more times. The gene calls are TRBV2 and TRBJ2-3; weak D call: TRBD1 (5 bases). The CDR3 length is 16 residues. The germline V and J ends were trimmed by 8 bases and 0 bases, with 18 bases remaining between them. Germline assignment: CDR1 SNHLY and CDR2 FYNNEI. CDR3 coding DNA: TGTGCCAGCGGCCGGTGGGGCAGAACTAGCACAGATACGCAGTATTTT. Its protein is CASGRWGRTSTDTQYF.

The chain is built from TRBV11-1 and TRBJ2-1; no clear D. The CDR3 extends over 12 amino acids. Germline V gives CDR1 SGHAT, CDR2 FQDESV (reference sequence). The V gene lost 5 bases and the J gene lost 10 bases, with 12 bases spanning the gap. This CDR3 reads CASSHYSYEQFF. The CDR3 bases are TGTGCCAGCAGCCACTATAGCTACGAGCAGTTCTTC.

Of note for this clonotype: An end of the junction differs from the germline gene, which may be a read error. This chain links TRBV3-1 with TRBJ2-2; a possible D gene is TRBD2 (6 bases). This CDR3 has 17 amino acids. Germline lookup yields CDR1 LGHDT and CDR2 YNNKEL (reference sequence). The CDR3 coding sequence is TGTGCCTGCAGCCAAGGCGGCCTTAGCGGATACACCGGGGAGCTGTTTTTT. This gives the protein CACSQGGLSGYTGELFF.

This clonotype appeared once. The chain links TRBV27 to TRBJ2-7, with TRBD1 identical over 7 bases. V lost 6 bases to trimming and J lost 7 bases; unmatched junction nucleotides: 15. Looked up from germline, CDR1 is MNHEY and CDR2 is SMNVEV (reference sequence). The CDR3 is 15 residues long. The CDR3 spells CASRSQGPSPREQYF. The CDR3 coding sequence is TGTGCCAGCAGATCACAGGGGCCTTCTCCTAGGGAGCAGTACTTC.

This clonotype has only a few counts. The V and J genes are TRBV7-2 and TRBJ2-3; 10 bases line up with TRBD2. Trimming took 1 base from V and 4 from J; bases not matched to a gene: 2. This CDR3 spans 15 amino acids. Germline CDR1 reads SGHTA; CDR2 reads FQGNSA. The CDR3 coding sequence is TGTGCCAGCAGCTTAGGGGGACTAGCGTCAGATACGCAGTATTTT. It yields the protein CASSLGGLASDTQYF.

This clonotype was seen only a few times. The chain employs TRBV29-1 and TRBJ2-7; 12 bases map to TRBD1. Germline trimming cut 6 bases from V and 5 bases from J; bases unmatched to any gene: 5. Germline CDR1 SQVTM, CDR2 ANQGSEA. The CDR3 covers 13 residues. The CDR3 coding sequence is TGCAGCGTCAAAAGGGACAGGGGGCACGAGCAGTACTTC. It is translated as CSVKRDRGHEQYF.

Regarding this clonotype: A much larger clone differs from this one at a single base, so this may be a read error. CDR3 bases: TGTGCCAGCATCGCACTAGCGGTTCACAATGGGCAGTTCTTC. Translated, it gives CASIALAVHNGQFF. V and J are TRBV7-9 and TRBJ2-1; 8 bases are shared with TRBD2. CDR1 is SEHNR, CDR2 FQNEAQ, per germline (reference sequence). This CDR3 is built from 14 residues.

The CDR3 DNA reads as TGTGCCAGCAGTTTTAGGTCTAACTATGGCTACACCTTC. Protein: CASSFRSNYGYTF. This chain links TRBV12-3 or TRBV12-4 with TRBJ1-2; D remains unclear. The V end lost 3 bases, the J end lost 0 bases, and 5 bases lay between the germline ends. The CDR3 is 13 residues long.

This clonotype was counted at least ten times. The chain recombines TRBV4-2 with TRBJ1-6; D remains ambiguous. Germline-derived CDR1 and CDR2 are LGHNA and YNFKEQ. The CDR3 extends over 13 amino acids. The germline V and J ends were trimmed by 0 bases and 6 bases, with 3 bases remaining between them. The CDR3 reads CASSQEVNSPLHF. The CDR3 nucleotides are TGTGCCAGCAGCCAAGAAGTTAATTCACCCCTCCACTTT.

This sequence joins TRBV5-1 and TRBJ2-5; the D gene is possibly TRBD2 (6 bases). Germline V lookup: CDR1 SGHRS, CDR2 YFSETQ. The CDR3 contains 14 residues. Trimming shortened V by 3 bases and J by 1 base, and 10 bases separated the two germline ends. CDR3 sequence (DNA): TGCGCCAGCAGCTATACTAGCCCCCAAGAGACCCAGTACTTC. This gives the protein CASSYTSPQETQYF.

This clonotype was recorded at least ten times. The chain combines TRBV9 with TRBJ2-1; 9 bases agree with TRBD2. The V and J ends lost 2 bases and 9 bases, in that order; junction bases with no gene match: 12. Germline-derived CDR1 and CDR2 are SGDLS and YYNGEE. The CDR3 has 16 residues. CDR3 bases: TGTGCCAGCAGCGTTCTAGCGGGATTCCCACCGGTTGAGCAGTTCTTC. Protein product: CASSVLAGFPPVEQFF.

There are many counts of this clonotype. The chain couples TRBV11-2 to TRBJ2-4; D is perhaps TRBD2 (6 bases). There are 17 residues in the CDR3. Germline CDR1 and CDR2: SGHAT and FQNNGV. V gave up 0 bases and J gave up 0 bases, with 12 bases separating them. In DNA, the CDR3 is TGTGCCAGCAGCTTAGATAGCGGAATTCTAGCCAAAAACATTCAGTACTTC. Its protein is CASSLDSGILAKNIQYF.

At least ten counts were recorded for this clonotype. The V gene is TRBV20-1, the J gene TRBJ2-3; TRBD2 agrees at 8 bases. Trimming removed 4 bases from V and 6 bases from J; junction bases left unmatched: 9. The CDR3 has 14 amino acids. Germline CDR1 reads DFQATT; CDR2 reads SNEGSKA (reference sequence). The CDR3 reads CSATRTSKGDTQYF. Here the CDR3 DNA reads TGCAGTGCTACCAGGACTAGCAAGGGGGATACGCAGTATTTT.

The chain joins TRBV5-6 to TRBJ1-1; 11 bases line up with TRBD1. Germline CDR1 SGHDT, CDR2 YYEEEE. V trimming: 5 bases; J trimming: 1 base; junction bases outside the gene matches: 7. This CDR3 comprises 16 residues. The CDR3 region is CASSAGTGGWNTEAFF. In DNA form, the CDR3 reads TGTGCCAGCAGTGCCGGGACAGGGGGATGGAACACTGAAGCTTTCTTT.

This clonotype was detected ten times or more. CDR3 residues: CASSLWTGTETQYF. CDR3 DNA: TGCGCCAGCAGCTTGTGGACCGGGACAGAGACCCAGTACTTC. The J gene is TRBJ2-5, the V gene TRBV5-1; the D gene could be TRBD1 or TRBD2 (5 bases each). The CDR3 is 14 amino acids. The V gene's germline CDR1 is SGHRS and CDR2 YFSETQ. Deletions cut 1 base from V and 4 bases from J, with 11 bases between.

This clonotype occurred once. The V and J genes are TRBV6-5 and TRBJ2-3; no reliable D call. V lost 5 bases and J 10 bases, leaving 10 bases between the germline ends. Per germline, CDR1 MNHEY and CDR2 SVGAGI. The CDR3 is 11 amino acids. The CDR3 is CASSQGRAQYF. DNA of the CDR3: TGTGCCAGCAGTCAAGGACGAGCGCAGTATTTT.

This clonotype was picked up many times. The chain employs TRBV6-5 and TRBJ2-1; D is undetermined. Germline CDR1 reads MNHEY; CDR2 reads SVGAGI. The CDR3 runs to 12 residues. With 6 bases removed from V and 8 bases from J, the gap between germline ends came to 11 bases. The DNA for the CDR3 is TGTGCCAGCAGCCCCCCGACGGATGAGCAGTTCTTC. It encodes CASSPPTDEQFF.

This chain links TRBV12-3 or TRBV12-4 with TRBJ2-1; TRBD2 matches at 10 bases. The CDR3 consists of 18 residues. The junction had 10 bases not matched to a gene; V was cut back by 3 bases and J by 2 bases. The CDR3 nucleotides read TGTGCCAGCAGTTTGTTTCTAGCGGGAGATCAAACCTACAATGAGCAGTTCTTC. Translating gives CASSLFLAGDQTYNEQFF.

The chain carries TRBV5-6 and TRBJ2-1; 14 bases match TRBD2. The CDR3 consists of 18 residues. Unmatched junction bases numbered 11, after V lost 4 bases and J lost 5 bases. CDR1 is SGHDT, CDR2 YYEEEE, per germline. CDR3 residues: CASSPGTSGRVWDNEQFF. The CDR3 coding sequence is TGTGCCAGCAGCCCCGGGACTAGCGGGAGAGTTTGGGACAATGAGCAGTTCTTC.

This clonotype was picked up many times. V and J are TRBV7-3 and TRBJ2-3, with D unresolved. With 6 bases removed from V and 0 bases from J, the gap between germline ends came to 10 bases. The CDR3 is made up of 14 amino acids. Germline assignment: CDR1 SGHTA and CDR2 FQGTGA. This CDR3 reads CASSLSRSTDTQYF. The CDR3 nucleotides read TGTGCCAGCAGTTTATCCCGGAGCACAGATACGCAGTATTTT.

In its sample, this clonotype was seen many times. This chain uses TRBV12-3 or TRBV12-4 with TRBJ2-6; TRBD1 aligns across 7 bases. Germline trimming cut 6 bases from V and 1 base from J; bases unmatched to any gene: 0. The CDR3 is made up of 14 amino acids. The DNA of the CDR3 is TGTGCCAGCAGCAGGGGGTCTGGGGCCAACGTCCTGACTTTC. Translating it yields CASSRGSGANVLTF.

CDR3 residues: CASSLRRVGDEQYF. In nucleotides, the CDR3 is TGCGCCAGCAGCTTGAGGCGGGTCGGGGACGAGCAGTACTTC. The V gene is TRBV5-1, the J gene TRBJ2-7, with D maybe TRBD2 (5 bases). V was pared by 1 base and J by 5 bases, with 13 bases between. CDR3 length: 14 amino acids. CDR1 is SGHRS, CDR2 YFSETQ, per germline.

The rearrangement uses TRBV6-1 and TRBJ2-3; possible D gene TRBD2, 6 bases. This CDR3 is 15 amino acids long. Germline CDR1 and CDR2: MNHNS and SASEGT. Trimming left V 6 bases short and J 4 bases short, with 17 bases between. The CDR3 spells CASRNGAGRPDTQYF. The CDR3, as DNA: TGTGCCAGCAGGAACGGGGCGGGACGCCCAGATACGCAGTATTTT.

To note about this clonotype: A read error may explain this, as a much larger clone is one base away. This chain connects TRBV6-1 to TRBJ1-2, with unresolved D. Germline V gene lookup returns CDR1 MNHNS and CDR2 SASEGT. The CDR3 length is 15 residues. In DNA, the CDR3 is TGTGCCAACAGTACCGGGATCCAAAGACCGGGGGGCTACACCTTC. This gives the protein CANSTGIQRPGGYTF.

This chain joins TRBV12-3 or TRBV12-4 and TRBJ2-5, with 8 bases lining up with TRBD1. V shed 6 bases and J 5 bases; nucleotides not matched to a gene: 8. This CDR3 region has 14 residues. CDR3: CASSLLQGGETQYF. The CDR3 DNA is TGTGCCAGCAGCCTCCTACAGGGGGGTGAGACCCAGTACTTC.

A few counts support this clonotype. The chain carries TRBV3-1 and TRBJ1-5, with TRBD1 as a possible D gene (6 bases). Germline CDR1 LGHDT, CDR2 YNNKEL (reference sequence). Trimming stripped 4 bases from V and 3 bases from J, with 10 bases between. This CDR3 contains 14 residues. Here the CDR3 reads CASSPTGLNQPQHF. The DNA of the CDR3 is TGTGCCAGCAGCCCAACAGGGCTCAATCAGCCCCAGCATTTT. Full variable domain (outside the CDR3, taken from reference TRBV3-1 and TRBJ1-5): DTAVSQTPKYLVTQMGNDKSIKCEQNLGHDTMYWYKQDSKKFLKIMFSYNNKELIINETVPNRFSPKSPDKAHLNLHINSLELGDSAVYFCASSPTGLNQPQHFGDGTRLSIL.

This clonotype was seen a handful of times. The chain is built from TRBV4-3 and TRBJ2-5; no reliable D call. Trimming removed 1 base from V and 7 bases from J, with 7 bases in between. This CDR3 is built from 12 residues. Germline V gene lookup returns CDR1 LGHNA and CDR2 YSLEER. CDR3 amino acids: CASSQGSGTQYF. CDR3 bases: TGCGCCAGCAGCCAAGGGAGTGGGACCCAGTACTTC.

This clonotype has a handful of counts. The chain recombines TRBV27 with TRBJ2-1; no clear D gene. The CDR3 length is 12 residues. Deletions cut 5 bases from V and 5 bases from J, with 7 bases between. From germline, CDR1 is MNHEY and CDR2 SMNVEV (reference sequence). Here the CDR3 DNA reads TGTGCCAGCAGTCCTGGTCACAATGAGCAGTTCTTC. This gives the protein CASSPGHNEQFF.